This T cell receptor beta chain derives from a study of identifying expanded T cells in peripheral blood. This CDR3 has 15 residues. Between the trimmed V and J ends, which lost 3 bases and 0 bases, there was a span of 12 bases. Looked up from germline, CDR1 is MDHEN and CDR2 is SYDVKM. Comments on this clone: Its antigen is unidentified.

Broader study findings: Approximately 2-week clone count variance significantly increased as total template count grew. Over around two and four weeks, about 15 and 19 clones changed, versus around 1.2 between replicates.

During the collection period, no donor immune events like infections were recorded. The repertoire was sequenced with immunoSEQ multiplex PCR; TCRdb's copy has only in-frame clones and lacks some. Of approximately 59,000 clones in the sample, 89% are singletons; the top ten hold roughly 3.6%. The chain is built from TRBV28 and TRBJ2-7; D gene unclear. The receptor was isolated from a person aged 18 to 69 in good health. Input material: blood. The CDR3 bases are TGTGCCAGCAGTTTGTTGGCAGGCTACTCCTACGAGCAGTACTTC. Its protein product is CASSLLAGYSYEQYF.